The rows below give T cell receptor beta chains drawn from one sample of a study of CD8+ T cells in alopecia areata. The table came from immunoSEQ multiplex PCR; TCRdb's copy has only in-frame clones and leaves some out. Of 79,000 or so clones listed, around 60% were seen once; the top ten hold 23%. The sample was CD8+ T cells sorted from blood, taken at week 24, from a patient treated with tofacitinib. These receptors were collected from a human donor with alopecia areata. The CDR3 runs from the conserved cysteine through the conserved F or W. A D gene is named only where the DNA matches it firmly. Only part of the rows carry a size: once, few, many, or a class if the clone is expanded.

d_call cdr3_length j_call v_call clone_size cdr3_nt cdr3_aa
TRBD2 17 TRBJ2-7 TRBV2 NA TGTGCCAGCAGTGATGGCTTTCCGGGGGGTACATTGTACGAGCAGTACTTC CASSDGFPGGTLYEQYF
NA 13 TRBJ2-1 TRBV7-2 NA TGTGCCAGCAGCTTAGTAGGGGTCCATGAGCAGTTCTTC CASSLVGVHEQFF
NA 15 TRBJ1-1 TRBV4-1 NA TGCGCCAGCAGCCAAGTACAGGGAGCGAACACTGAAGCTTTCTTT CASSQVQGANTEAFF
NA 13 TRBJ1-1 TRBV27 large TGTGCCAGCAGCATGGGACCGGGCGCTGAAGCTTTCTTT CASSMGPGAEAFF
TRBD2 17 TRBJ2-3 TRBV4-3 few TGCGCCAGCAGCCTAAACCCGGGGGGTGGCGGTGCAGATACGCAGTATTTT CASSLNPGGGGADTQYF
TRBD2 17 TRBJ2-1 TRBV4-1 NA TGCGCCAGCAGCCAAGCGGGACTAGCGGGACCCTACAATGAGCAGTTCTTC CASSQAGLAGPYNEQFF
NA 14 TRBJ2-3 TRBV27 once TGTGCCAGCAGTGACTCTAGGGGGACAGATACGCAGTATTTT CASSDSRGTDTQYF
NA 15 TRBJ1-1 TRBV6-5 NA TGTGCCAGCAGAGCCGCGGAATACATGAACACTGAAGCTTTCTTT CASRAAEYMNTEAFF
NA 13 TRBJ2-7 TRBV29-1 NA TGCAGCGTGACTAACGACAGAACCTACGAGCAGTACTTC CSVTNDRTYEQYF
TRBD1 16 TRBJ2-3 TRBV5-4 NA TGTGCCAGCAGCCTCCGGGACAGGGGGCGCACAGATACGCAGTATTTT CASSLRDRGRTDTQYF
NA 14 TRBJ2-7 TRBV5-1 NA TGCGCCAGCAGCTCCACTCGGTCGGGCTACGAGCAGTACTTC CASSSTRSGYEQYF
TRBD1 16 TRBJ2-7 TRBV15 NA TGTGCCACCAGCAGAGGGTTACAGGGGGCTATGAACGAGCAGTACTTC CATSRGLQGAMNEQYF
NA 13 TRBJ1-1 TRBV5-1 NA TGCGCCAGCAGCTTGACCCCGAACACTGAAGCTTTCTTT CASSLTPNTEAFF
TRBD1 16 TRBJ1-4 TRBV10-2 NA TGCGCCAGCAGTAATACTCCGGGACAGGGGGGGGAAAAACTGTTTTTT CASSNTPGQGGEKLFF
NA 14 TRBJ2-3 TRBV5-1 NA TGCGCCAGCAGCCATCTAGTTGGGTCAGATACGCAGTATTTT CASSHLVGSDTQYF
TRBD2 18 TRBJ2-1 TRBV5-1 NA TGCGCCAGCAGCTTGGTTGGACTAGCGGGGGGGCTCAGGAATGAGCAGTTCTTC CASSLVGLAGGLRNEQFF
NA 14 TRBJ2-5 TRBV27 NA TGTGCCAGCAGTTCCTTATCGTTTCAAGAGACCCAGTACTTC CASSSLSFQETQYF